These T cell receptor beta chains were read from a single sample in a study of immune reconstitution after stem cell transplant in scleroderma. A single record per CDR3 protein comes from TCRdb applying MiXCR to the RT-PCR reads. The table lists approximately 2,100 distinct CDR3 sequences, about 9.1% of them singletons. Sampling was performed before or after autologous hematopoietic stem cell transplantation (not recorded which). The receptors stem from a male donor with systemic sclerosis. Each CDR3 is given with its conserved first and last residue. Each record gives: J gene, D gene, V gene, clone size, CDR3 protein, CDR3 DNA. The D gene is left open where the match is weak. Size values are once, few and many counts, or a class for expanded clones, and some rows have none.

TRBJ2-2 TRBD1 TRBV5-1 . CASSLDRGTGELLF TGCGCCAGCAGCCTAGACAGGGGGACCGGGGAGCTGCTTTTT
TRBJ2-5 TRBD2 TRBV29-1 medium-sized CSIRGRARETQYF TGCAGCATTCGCGGGAGGGCCAGGGAGACCCAGTACTTC
TRBJ2-5 . TRBV29-1 medium-sized CSVEVGIDQETQYF TGCAGCGTTGAAGTAGGGATCGACCAAGAGACCCAGTACTTC
TRBJ2-1 . TRBV14 medium-sized CASSRRDRLYPTSGPYNEQFF TGTGCCAGCAGCCGCCGGGACAGGCTCTACCCTACTAGCGGCCCCTACAATGAGCAGTTCTTC
TRBJ2-7 . TRBV20-1 medium-sized CSAADSLTLEQYF TGCAGTGCCGCTGACTCACTAACTCTCGAGCAGTACTTC
TRBJ2-3 TRBD2 TRBV10-3 many CAISDPPTLSGSMTDTQYF TGTGCCATCAGTGACCCCCCAACCCTTAGCGGGAGTATGACAGATACGCAGTATTTT
TRBJ2-7 TRBD2 TRBV28 medium-sized CASREGTKTYEQYF TGTGCCAGCAGGGAAGGGACTAAAACCTACGAGCAGTACTTC
TRBJ2-2 TRBD2 TRBV5-4 . CASSLLLAGGTGELFF TGTGCCAGCAGCTTACTCCTAGCGGGGGGGACCGGGGAGCTGTTTTTT
TRBJ2-7 . TRBV15 . CATSRGEGPGYEQYF TGTGCCACCAGCAGGGGCGAGGGACCCGGCTACGAGCAGTACTTC
TRBJ2-1 . TRBV27 few CASIPDGDSYNEQFF TGTGCCAGCATCCCCGACGGCGACTCCTACAATGAGCAGTTCTTC
TRBJ1-2 . TRBV20-1 . CSAERFLKKNGYTF TGCAGTGCCGAAAGGTTTTTAAAGAAGAATGGCTACACCTTC
TRBJ1-5 . TRBV20-1 medium-sized CSASKGPRSQPQHF TGCAGTGCTAGTAAGGGGCCCCGGAGTCAGCCCCAGCATTTT
TRBJ1-6 . TRBV7-3 medium-sized CASSLRSPYYNSPLHF TGTGCCAGCAGCTTAAGGTCCCCTTACTATAATTCACCCCTCCACTTT
TRBJ2-7 . TRBV20-1 hyperexpanded CSAGTHGVSGYEQYF TGCAGTGCAGGAACTCATGGGGTTTCGGGCTACGAGCAGTACTTC